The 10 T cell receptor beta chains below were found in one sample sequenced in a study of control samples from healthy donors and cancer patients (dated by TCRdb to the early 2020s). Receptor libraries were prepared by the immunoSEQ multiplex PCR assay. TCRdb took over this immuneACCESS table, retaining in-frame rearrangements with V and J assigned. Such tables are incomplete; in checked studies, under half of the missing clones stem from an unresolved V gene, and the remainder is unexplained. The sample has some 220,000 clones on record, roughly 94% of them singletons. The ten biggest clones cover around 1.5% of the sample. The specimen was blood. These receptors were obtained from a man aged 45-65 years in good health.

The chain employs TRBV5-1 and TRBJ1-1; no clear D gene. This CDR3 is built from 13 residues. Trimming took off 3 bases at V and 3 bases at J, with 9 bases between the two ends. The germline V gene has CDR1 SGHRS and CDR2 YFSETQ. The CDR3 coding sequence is TGCGCCAGCAGCTGGGCAAGGGACACTGAAGCTTTCTTT. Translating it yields CASSWARDTEAFF.

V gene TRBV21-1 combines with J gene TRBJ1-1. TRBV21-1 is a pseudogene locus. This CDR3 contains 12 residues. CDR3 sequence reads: CASSGAGPEAFF. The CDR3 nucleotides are TGTGCCAGCAGCGGGGCGGGGCCTGAAGCTTTCTTT.

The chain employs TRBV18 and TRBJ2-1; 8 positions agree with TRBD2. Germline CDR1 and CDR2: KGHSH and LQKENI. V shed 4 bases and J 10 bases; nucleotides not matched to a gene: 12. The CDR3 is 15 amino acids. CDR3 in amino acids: CASSLRGRGGDEQFF. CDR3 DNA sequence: TGTGCCAGCTCACTCCGAGGTCGGGGGGGCGACGAGCAGTTCTTC.

In nucleotides, the CDR3 is TGTGCCAGCAGCCAGGGGAGACTTAATGAAAAACTGTTTTTT. It translates to CASSQGRLNEKLFF. This rearrangement joins TRBV5-4 to TRBJ1-4, with D perhaps TRBD1 (6 bases). Germline assignment: CDR1 SGHNT and CDR2 YYREEE (reference sequence). The CDR3 has 14 residues. V was trimmed by 4 bases and J by 4 bases, leaving 11 bases between them. Based on the CDR3 plus reference TRBV5-4 and TRBJ1-4, the full variable domain is ETGVTQSPTHLIKTRGQQVTLRCSSQSGHNTVSWYQQALGQGPQFIFQYYREEENGRGNFPPRFSGLQFPNYSSELNVNALELDDSALYLCASSQGRLNEKLFFGSGTQLSVL.

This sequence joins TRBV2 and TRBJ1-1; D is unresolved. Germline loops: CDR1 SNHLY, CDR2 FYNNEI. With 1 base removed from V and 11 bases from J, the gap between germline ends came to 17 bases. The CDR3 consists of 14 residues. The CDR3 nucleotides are TGTGCCAGCAGTGAAGGTAGGATCGAAGTAGCGGCTTTCTTT. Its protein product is CASSEGRIEVAAFF.

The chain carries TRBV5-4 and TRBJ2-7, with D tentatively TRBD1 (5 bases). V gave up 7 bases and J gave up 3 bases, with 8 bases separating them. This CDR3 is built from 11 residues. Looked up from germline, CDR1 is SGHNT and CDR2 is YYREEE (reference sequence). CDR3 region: CASGQGYEQYV. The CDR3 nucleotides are TGTGCCAGCGGTCAGGGCTACGAGCAGTACGTC.

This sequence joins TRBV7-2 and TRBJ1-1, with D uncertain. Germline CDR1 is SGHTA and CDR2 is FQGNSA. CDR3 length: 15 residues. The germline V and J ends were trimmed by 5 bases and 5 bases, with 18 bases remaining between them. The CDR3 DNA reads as TGTGCCAGCAGCCCCTACATGGCCATACAGACTGAAGCTTTCTTT. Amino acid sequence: CASSPYMAIQTEAFF.

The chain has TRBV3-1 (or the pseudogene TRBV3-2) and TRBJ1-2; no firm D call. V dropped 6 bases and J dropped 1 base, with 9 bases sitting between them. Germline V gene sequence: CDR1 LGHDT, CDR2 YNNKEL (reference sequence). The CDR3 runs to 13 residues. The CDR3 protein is CASSREGNYGYTF. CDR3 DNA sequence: TGTGCCAGCAGTCGAGAGGGTAACTATGGCTACACCTTC.

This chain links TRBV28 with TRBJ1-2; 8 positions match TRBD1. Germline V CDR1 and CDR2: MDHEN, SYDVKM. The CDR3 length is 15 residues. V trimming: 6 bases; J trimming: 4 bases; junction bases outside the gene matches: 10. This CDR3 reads CASRPSTGEAYGYTF. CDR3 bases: TGTGCCAGCAGACCTTCGACAGGGGAGGCCTATGGCTACACCTTC.

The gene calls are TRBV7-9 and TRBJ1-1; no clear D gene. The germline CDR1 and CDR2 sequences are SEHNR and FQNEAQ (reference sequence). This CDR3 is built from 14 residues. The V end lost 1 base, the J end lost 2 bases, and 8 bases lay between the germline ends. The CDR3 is CASSLEKVNTEAFF. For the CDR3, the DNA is TGTGCCAGCAGCTTAGAAAAGGTAAACACTGAAGCTTTCTTT.